Detailed here is one T cell receptor beta chain. Both 60 Vbeta primers and 13 Jbeta primers went into the PCR. The repertoire was sequenced with immunoSEQ multiplex PCR; TCRdb's copy has only in-frame clones and lacks some. The sample has some 200,000 clones, approximately 79% seen once. This entry belongs to a study of cytomegalovirus exposure and HLA in healthy donors. Each of the donors was a healthy bone marrow donor. Trimming shortened V by 11 bases and J by 8 bases, and 22 bases separated the two germline ends. The CDR3 loop spans 14 amino acids. CDR1 and CDR2 from the germline V gene are MNHEY and SVGAGI.

The J gene is TRBJ2-1, the V gene TRBV6-5, with a possible D match to TRBD2 (6 bases). Material: PBMCs. The sequence was obtained from a man aged 50 or older in good health and CMV-seronegative. CDR3 in DNA: TGTGCCGCGGGGAACCAACCCGAGGTTTATGAGCAGTTCTTC. It is translated as CAAGNQPEVYEQFF.